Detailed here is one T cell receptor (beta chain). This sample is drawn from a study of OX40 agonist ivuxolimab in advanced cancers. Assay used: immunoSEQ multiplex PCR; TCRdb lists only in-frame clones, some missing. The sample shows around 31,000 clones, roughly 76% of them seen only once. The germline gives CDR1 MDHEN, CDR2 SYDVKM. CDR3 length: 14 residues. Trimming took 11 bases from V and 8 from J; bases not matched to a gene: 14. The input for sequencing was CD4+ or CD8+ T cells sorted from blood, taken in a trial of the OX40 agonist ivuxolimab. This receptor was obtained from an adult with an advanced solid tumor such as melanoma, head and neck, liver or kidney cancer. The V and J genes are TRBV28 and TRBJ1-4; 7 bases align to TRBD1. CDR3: CAQAIGGGQEKLFF. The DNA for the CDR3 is TGTGCCCAAGCGATAGGAGGGGGCCAGGAAAAACTGTTTTTT.